The 14 T cell receptor beta chains given below trace back to one sample, sequenced in a study of CD8 T cells in Susac syndrome. With random hexamers, reverse transcription was performed on about 0.45 to 1 ug of RNA. TCRdb passed the immunoSEQ multiplex PCR reads through MiXCR, listing each CDR3 protein once. The table shows around 150,000 distinct CDR3 sequences, with approximately 95% occurring only once. The sequenced material came from CD4+ T cells from PBMCs. These receptor sequences come from a human donor with Susac syndrome.

The V call is TRBV20-1, the J call TRBJ1-4; D is ambiguous. Germline CDR1 reads DFQATT; CDR2 reads SNEGSKA (reference sequence). Deletions cut 3 bases from V and 8 bases from J, with 7 bases between. There are 11 residues in the CDR3. The CDR3 loop reads CSARDVEKLFF. The CDR3, as DNA: TGCAGTGCTAGGGACGTAGAAAAACTGTTTTTT.

V is TRBV12-3 or TRBV12-4 and J is TRBJ1-3; D possibly corresponds to TRBD1 (5 bases). The V end lost 7 bases, the J end lost 14 bases, and 18 bases lay between the germline ends. This CDR3 is 12 amino acids long. CDR3 DNA: TGTGCCAGCACCACGGGGACCCGGTCATTATATTTT. It yields the protein CASTTGTRSLYF.

The rearrangement links TRBV30 to TRBJ1-1, with no clear D. Trimming removed 0 bases from V and 0 bases from J, with 8 bases in between. Germline V gene sequence: CDR1 GTSNPN, CDR2 SVGIG (reference sequence). The CDR3 consists of 14 residues. The chain's CDR3 is CAWSVNRLNTEAFF. The DNA of the CDR3 is TGTGCCTGGAGTGTAAACCGCTTGAACACTGAAGCTTTCTTT.

This chain connects TRBV20-1 to TRBJ1-1; D is unresolved. Germline CDR1 DFQATT, CDR2 SNEGSKA (reference sequence). The length of the CDR3 is 14 residues. V gave up 1 base and J gave up 6 bases, with 15 bases separating them. CDR3 protein: CSARGSSGRSEAFF. CDR3 nucleotides: TGCAGTGCTAGAGGTTCTTCGGGGAGGTCTGAAGCTTTCTTT.

The chain uses TRBV9 and TRBJ2-5, with D perhaps given as TRBD1 or TRBD2 (6 bases each). There are 15 residues in the CDR3. Trimming stripped 0 bases from V and 1 base from J, with 10 bases between. From germline, CDR1 is SGDLS and CDR2 YYNGEE. CDR3 in amino acids: CASSVAGATQETQYF. CDR3 in DNA: TGTGCCAGCAGCGTAGCGGGGGCTACCCAAGAGACCCAGTACTTC.

The gene calls are TRBV9 and TRBJ2-7; possibly TRBD2 for D (5 bases). The CDR3 has 15 residues. Germline loops: CDR1 SGDLS, CDR2 YYNGEE. Trimming pared 0 bases from V and 5 bases from J, leaving 15 bases between. CDR3 in DNA: TGTGCCAGCAGCGTAGCGCCTAGCCCCACCGACGAGCAGTACTTC. Its protein is CASSVAPSPTDEQYF.

The chain links TRBV11-1 to TRBJ2-7, with TRBD2 matching 7 bases. The V segment lost 4 bases and the J segment 4 bases; nucleotides outside the gene matches: 10. This CDR3 region has 15 residues. The V gene's germline CDR1 is SGHAT and CDR2 FQDESV (reference sequence). CDR3 region: CASSSPRGGKYEQYF. The CDR3 DNA reads TGTGCCAGCAGCTCTCCGCGGGGAGGGAAGTACGAGCAGTACTTC.

The chain has TRBV12-3 or TRBV12-4 and TRBJ2-1; perhaps TRBD1 as D (5 bases). The CDR3 loop spans 13 amino acids. Trimming shortened V by 8 bases and J by 4 bases, and 12 bases separated the two germline ends. In DNA form, the CDR3 reads TGTGCCAGCCTGGGGCCTCTGTACAATGAGCAGTTCTTC. This encodes CASLGPLYNEQFF.

This clonotype has only a few counts. The V gene is TRBV7-2, the J gene TRBJ2-5; 7 bases are a match to TRBD1. This CDR3 has 13 residues. V shed 5 bases, J shed 4 bases, and the junction held 4 bases outside the gene matches. Germline CDR1 and CDR2: SGHTA and FQGNSA. The CDR3 nucleotides are TGTGCCAGCAGCGCCTACAGGGGAGAGACCCAGTACTTC. Translated: CASSAYRGETQYF.

This chain links TRBV20-1 with TRBJ2-1; D gene uncertain. Trimming left V 6 bases short and J 11 bases short, with 14 bases between. The CDR3 totals 11 residues. Germline V CDR1 and CDR2: DFQATT, SNEGSKA (reference sequence). The CDR3 reads CSASPSAKQFF. The CDR3 nucleotides are TGCAGTGCCTCACCCAGCGCTAAGCAGTTCTTC.

The CDR3 spells CASSVGRNNEQFF. CDR3 bases: TGTGCCAGCAGCGTAGGCAGGAACAATGAGCAGTTCTTC. This chain joins TRBV9 and TRBJ2-1; no definite D call. Trimming took 0 bases from V and 5 from J, leaving 6 bases between them. This CDR3 contains 13 residues. From germline, CDR1 is SGDLS and CDR2 YYNGEE. Combining the CDR3 with reference TRBV9 and TRBJ2-1 gives the whole variable domain DSGVTQTPKHLITATGQRVTLRCSPRSGDLSVYWYQQSLDQGLQFLIQYYNGEERAKGNILERFSAQQFPDLHSELNLSSLELGDSALYFCASSVGRNNEQFFGPGTRLTVL.

V is TRBV7-2 and J is TRBJ1-2, with a possible D match to TRBD1 (6 bases). The V end lost 5 bases, the J end lost 11 bases, and 15 bases lay between the germline ends. The CDR3 extends over 12 amino acids. CDR1 and CDR2 (germline): SGHTA, FQGNSA. Written as DNA, the CDR3 is TGTGCCAGCAGCCCCCGCACTACAGGGTACACCTTC. It codes for CASSPRTTGYTF.

This rearrangement joins TRBV28 to TRBJ2-3; D tentatively reads TRBD1 or TRBD2 (5 bases each). CDR3 length equals 15 residues. Per the germline V gene, CDR1 is MDHEN and CDR2 is SYDVKM. The germline V and J ends were trimmed by 5 bases and 4 bases, with 16 bases remaining between them. CDR3 sequence: CASSARDGDPDTQYF. The CDR3 DNA sequence: TGTGCCAGCAGTGCGAGGGACGGGGACCCAGATACGCAGTATTTT.

The chain has TRBV7-9 and TRBJ1-5; TRBD1 matches 7 bases. V shed 5 bases, J shed 3 bases, and the junction held 4 bases outside the gene matches. Per the germline V gene, CDR1 is SEHNR and CDR2 is FQNEAQ (reference sequence). This CDR3 region has 14 residues. CDR3 in amino acids: CASSVGTVNQPQHF. The CDR3 DNA reads TGTGCCAGCAGCGTCGGGACAGTCAATCAGCCCCAGCATTTT.